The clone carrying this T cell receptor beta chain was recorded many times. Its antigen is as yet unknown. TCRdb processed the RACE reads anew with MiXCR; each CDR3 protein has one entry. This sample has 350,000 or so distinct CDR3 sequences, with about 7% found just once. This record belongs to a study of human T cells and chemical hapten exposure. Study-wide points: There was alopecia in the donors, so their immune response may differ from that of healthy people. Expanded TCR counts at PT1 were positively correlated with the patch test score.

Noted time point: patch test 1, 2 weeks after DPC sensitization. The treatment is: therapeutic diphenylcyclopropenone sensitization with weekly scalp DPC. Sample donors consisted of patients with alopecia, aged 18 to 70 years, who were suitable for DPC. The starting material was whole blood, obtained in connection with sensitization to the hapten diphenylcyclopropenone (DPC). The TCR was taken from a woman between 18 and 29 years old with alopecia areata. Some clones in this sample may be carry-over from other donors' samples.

The CDR3 loop is CASSPRGSFSYEQYF. The CDR3 DNA reads as TGTGCCAGCAGCCCGAGAGGGAGTTTCTCCTACGAGCAGTACTTC. This rearrangement joins TRBV5-5 to TRBJ2-7, with D perhaps matching TRBD2 (5 bases). This CDR3 contains 15 residues. Between the trimmed V and J ends, which lost 4 bases and 0 bases, there was a span of 14 bases. CDR1 is SGHKS, CDR2 YYEKEE, per germline (reference sequence). The variable domain in full, completed from reference TRBV5-5 and TRBJ2-7, reads DAGVTQSPTHLIKTRGQQVTLRCSPISGHKSVSWYQQVLGQGPQFIFQYYEKEERGRGNFPDRFSARQFPNYSSELNVNALLLGDSALYLCASSPRGSFSYEQYFGPGTRLTVT.